One and the same sample provided the 5 T cell receptor beta chains below, sequenced in a study of cytomegalovirus exposure and HLA in healthy donors. Researchers ran the PCR with 60 Vbeta and 13 Jbeta primers. Method: immunoSEQ multiplex PCR; TCRdb's copy keeps in-frame clones and lacks some. Here the sample spans approximately 180,000 clones, approximately 80% being singletons. Material: PBMCs. These receptors came from a man younger than 35 in good health and CMV-seronegative.

This clone was found a few times. The chain has TRBV5-1 and TRBJ2-3; possible D gene TRBD1, 5 bases. Trimming left V 4 bases short and J 4 bases short, with 31 bases between. The V gene's germline CDR1 is SGHRS and CDR2 YFSETQ. The CDR3 loop spans 20 amino acids. The CDR3 DNA reads TGCGCCAGCAGCCCCAGGTTTAAGGGCCTAAAGCCAGGGATGGCAGATACGCAGTATTTT. Translated, it gives CASSPRFKGLKPGMADTQYF.

As regards this clone: Other nucleotide sequences from this sample produce the same CDR3. This rearrangement joins TRBV9 to TRBJ2-7, with 9 bases matching TRBD1. Germline lookup yields CDR1 SGDLS and CDR2 YYNGEE. This CDR3 is 14 amino acids long. V lost 4 bases and J lost 3; bases outside the gene matches: 5. CDR3: CASSPGQGNYEQYF. The DNA for the CDR3 is TGTGCCAGCAGCCCGGGACAGGGTAACTACGAGCAGTACTTC.

The rearrangement joins TRBV5-4 to TRBJ2-7; TRBD2 agrees at 13 bases. CDR1 and CDR2 (germline): SGHNT, YYREEE (reference sequence). This CDR3 spans 15 amino acids. The V and J ends lost 4 bases and 2 bases, in that order; junction bases with no gene match: 3. The CDR3 region is CASSPGLAGAYEQYF. CDR3 bases: TGTGCCAGCAGCCCCGGACTAGCGGGGGCCTACGAGCAGTACTTC.

J is TRBJ1-2 and V is TRBV29-1; no firm D call. The V gene's germline CDR1 is SQVTM and CDR2 ANQGSEA. Trimming removed 6 bases from V and 0 bases from J, with 5 bases in between. This CDR3 is built from 11 residues. The CDR3 region has the DNA TGCAGCGTCGGAGCTAACTATGGCTACACCTTC. Residues: CSVGANYGYTF.

As for this clone: The sample contains more than one DNA sequence encoding this CDR3. V and J are TRBV5-6 and TRBJ2-7; tentatively, D is TRBD1 (5 bases). The V and J ends lost 1 base and 5 bases respectively, with 16 bases between them. The length of the CDR3 is 15 residues. The germline CDR1 and CDR2 sequences are SGHDT and YYEEEE. The CDR3 is CASSLRQGLMNEQYF. CDR3 nucleotide sequence: TGTGCCAGCAGCTTGAGGCAGGGCCTAATGAACGAGCAGTACTTC.